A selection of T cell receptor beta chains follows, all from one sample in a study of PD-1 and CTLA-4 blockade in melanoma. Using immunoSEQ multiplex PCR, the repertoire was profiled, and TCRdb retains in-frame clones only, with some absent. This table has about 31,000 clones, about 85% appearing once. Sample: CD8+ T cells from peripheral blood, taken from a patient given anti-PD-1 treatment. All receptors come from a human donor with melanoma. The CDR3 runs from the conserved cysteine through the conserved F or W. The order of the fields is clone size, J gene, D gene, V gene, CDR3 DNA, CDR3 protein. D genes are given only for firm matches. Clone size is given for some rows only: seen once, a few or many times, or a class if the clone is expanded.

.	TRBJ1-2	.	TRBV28	TGTGCCAGCAGTCCGGACGTAGACTATGGCTACACCTTC	CASSPDVDYGYTF
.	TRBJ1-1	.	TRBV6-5	TGTGCCAGCGGACCTAACACTGAAGCTTTCTTT	CASGPNTEAFF
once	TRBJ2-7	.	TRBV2	TGTGCCAGCAGTGAAAGGACGGTAAGCGAGCAGTACTTC	CASSERTVSEQYF
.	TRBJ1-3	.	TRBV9	TGTGCCAGCAGCGAAGCCGGCGGTCCCCTTGGAAACACCATATATTTT	CASSEAGGPLGNTIYF
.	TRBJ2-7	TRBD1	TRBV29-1	TGCAGCGTTGCAGGTTTGACCGACAGGGTAGGCGAGCAGTACTTC	CSVAGLTDRVGEQYF
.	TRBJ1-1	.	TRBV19	TGTGCCAGTAGTATTTTTGGGAACACTGAAGCTTTCTTT	CASSIFGNTEAFF
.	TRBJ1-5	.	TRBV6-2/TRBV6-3	TGTGCCAGCAGCCGCAGTAGAGGGGGTAATCAGCCCCAGCATTTT	CASSRSRGGNQPQHF
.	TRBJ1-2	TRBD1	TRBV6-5	TGTGCCAGCAGTTACGAGACAGGGGATGGCTACACCTTC	CASSYETGDGYTF
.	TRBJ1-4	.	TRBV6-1	TGTGCCAGCAGTGAACAGGGAAGTGAAAAACTGTTTTTT	CASSEQGSEKLFF
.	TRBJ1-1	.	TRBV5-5	TGTGCCAGCAGCTTGTGGGGGAACACTGAAGCTTTCTTT	CASSLWGNTEAFF
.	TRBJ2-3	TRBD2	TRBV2	TGTGCCAGCAGTGAGGGGGGGGGTACAGATACGCAGTATTTT	CASSEGGGTDTQYF
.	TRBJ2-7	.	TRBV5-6	TGTGCCAGCAGCTTGGCGGCCACATACGAGCAGTACTTC	CASSLAATYEQYF
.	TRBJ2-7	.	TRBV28	TGTGCCAGCTTCAGGCAGAACTCCTACGAGCAGTACTTC	CASFRQNSYEQYF
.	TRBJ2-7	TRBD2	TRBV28	TGTGCCAGCAGGGACCGGGACTACTACGAGCAGTACTTC	CASRDRDYYEQYF
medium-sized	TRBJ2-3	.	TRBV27	TGTGCCAGCAGTCCCTCGGACAGCACAGATACGCAGTATTTT	CASSPSDSTDTQYF
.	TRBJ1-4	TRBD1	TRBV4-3	TGCGCCAGCAGCCAAGATAGGAGGGGGCTAGACGAAAAACTGTTTTTT	CASSQDRRGLDEKLFF
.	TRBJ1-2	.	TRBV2	TGTGCCAGCAGTGAATCTACGGCCACTAACTATGGCTACACCTTC	CASSESTATNYGYTF
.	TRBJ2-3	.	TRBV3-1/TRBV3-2	TGTGCCAGCAGCCCCGAGGGCCACCCGGGGGCAGATACGCAGTATTTT	CASSPEGHPGADTQYF
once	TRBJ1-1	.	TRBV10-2	TGCGCCAGCAGTGAGGCGGGACGTAACACTGAAGCTTTCTTT	CASSEAGRNTEAFF
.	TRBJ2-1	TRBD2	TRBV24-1	TGTGCCACCAGTGATTACAGAGGACTAGAAGAGCAGTTCTTC	CATSDYRGLEEQFF
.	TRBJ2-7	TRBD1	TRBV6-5	TGTGCCAGCAGCGGGACAGGGGCCACCGAGCAGTACTTC	CASSGTGATEQYF
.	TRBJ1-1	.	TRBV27	TGTGCCAGCAGTTTAACCTGGGGGGCGAATGAAGCTTTCTTT	CASSLTWGANEAFF
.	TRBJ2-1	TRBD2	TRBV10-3	TGTGCCATCAGTGAGGTTTCGCGGGGGGGCCCAATGGGTGAGCAGTTCTTC	CAISEVSRGGPMGEQFF
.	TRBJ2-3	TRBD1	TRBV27	TGTGCCAGCAGTTGGACAGGGGTCACAGATACGCAGTATTTT	CASSWTGVTDTQYF
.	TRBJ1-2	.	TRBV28	TGTGCCAGCAGTTTCAATGGGATAACCTATGGCTACACCTTC	CASSFNGITYGYTF
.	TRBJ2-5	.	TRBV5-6	TGTGCCAGCAGCTTCTTAGGGACCCAAGAGACCCAGTACTTC	CASSFLGTQETQYF
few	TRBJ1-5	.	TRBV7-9	TGTGCCAGCGAGGCCCTTAGCAATCAGCCCCAGCATTTT	CASEALSNQPQHF
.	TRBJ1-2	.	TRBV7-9	TGTGCCAGCAGCCCACAGGGTGGAGCTAACTATGGCTACACCTTC	CASSPQGGANYGYTF
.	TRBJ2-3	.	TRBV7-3	TGTGCCAGCAGCTCCACGACCTGGGATACGCAGTATTTT	CASSSTTWDTQYF
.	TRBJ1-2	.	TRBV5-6	TGTGCCAGCAGCCCTGGGACCGAAGCTAACTATGGCTACACCTTC	CASSPGTEANYGYTF
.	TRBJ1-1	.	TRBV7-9	TGTGCCAGCAGCTTAGCTGGGGGAATCCCTGAAGCTTTCTTT	CASSLAGGIPEAFF
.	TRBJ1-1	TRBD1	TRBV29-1	TGCAGCGTTGATCTTAGGGACAGGGGTATGAACACTGAAGCTTTCTTT	CSVDLRDRGMNTEAFF
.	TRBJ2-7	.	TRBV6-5	TGTGCCAGCGCCGCGGAAGGTGAGCAGTACTTC	CASAAEGEQYF
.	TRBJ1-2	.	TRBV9	TGTGCCAGCAGCGTCGGGACGGCCCCCGGTGGTGGCTACACCTTC	CASSVGTAPGGGYTF
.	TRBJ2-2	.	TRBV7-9	TGTGCCAGCAGCTCCAGGGGCTCGAACACCGGGGAGCTGTTTTTT	CASSSRGSNTGELFF
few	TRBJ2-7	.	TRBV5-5	TGTGCCAGCAGCTTGGCGGGGGGCACCTACGAGCAGTACTTC	CASSLAGGTYEQYF
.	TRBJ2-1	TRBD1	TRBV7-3	TGTGCCAGCAGCCCCCAACAGGGGTCCCTTTACAATGAGCAGTTCTTC	CASSPQQGSLYNEQFF
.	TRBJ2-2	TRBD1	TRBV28	TGTGCCAGCAGTCTAGGGGGCGCCGGGGAGCTGTTTTTT	CASSLGGAGELFF
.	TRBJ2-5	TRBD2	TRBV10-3	TGTGCCATCAGTGGGCGAGCGGGGACTCAAGAGACCCAGTACTTC	CAISGRAGTQETQYF
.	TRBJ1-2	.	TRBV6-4	TGTGCCAGCAGTGAGTCCCCCGGGACCAATCTTGGCTACACCTTC	CASSESPGTNLGYTF